Included here is one T cell receptor (beta chain) sequence, with context. The data stem from a study of technical replicates of blood from a few donors. This table comes from immunoSEQ multiplex PCR, and its TCRdb copy is limited to in-frame clones, with some not included. This sample yields around 54,000 clones, of which 90% to 97% are seen a single time; 0.39% belongs to the top ten. CDR1 and CDR2 (germline): MNHEY, SVGAGI. The CDR3 has 15 residues. Losses at the gene ends were 0 bases for V and 5 bases for J; bases not matched to a gene: 1. This clonotype originated in a human donor in good health. The rearrangement joins TRBV6-5 to TRBJ2-3; 11 bases map to TRBD2. Sequences were obtained from T cells isolated from PBMCs. CDR3 residues: CASSYSGLAGDTQYF. The DNA for the CDR3 is TGTGCCAGCAGTTACTCAGGACTAGCGGGAGATACGCAGTATTTT.